This T cell receptor beta chain derives from a study of blood T cell repertoires in COVID-19. The overall study: Sites in the United States, Italy and Spain provided acute and convalescent COVID-19 samples.

The CDR3 totals 14 residues. J was trimmed by 3 bases and V by 6 bases; bases with no gene match: 6. In germline, CDR1 is MNHEY, CDR2 SVGAGI. Measured with immunoSEQ multiplex PCR; TCRdb has only the in-frame clones, and not every one. Of approximately 470,000 clones detected, roughly nine tenths appear once; the ten largest clones hold about 0.75%. This rearrangement joins TRBV6-5 to TRBJ1-2; 8 nucleotides agree with TRBD1. Sequenced: PBMCs or T cells enriched from blood (not recorded which). This sequence originates from a woman younger than 35 who had recovered from COVID-19. The CDR3 sequence: CASRPDRADYGYTF. The CDR3 nucleotides read TGTGCCAGCAGACCGGACAGGGCGGACTATGGCTACACCTTC.